This T cell receptor beta chain is drawn from a study of T cells in Graves' hyperthyroidism and ophthalmopathy. Study-level results: Most clonotypes expanded in the thyroid (above 0.001) were also present in blood.

Diagnoses were made from clinical symptoms, serum measures (thyroxine and TRAb), thyroid ultrasound and orbital computed tomography. RNA transcripts provided the source from which TCR beta CDR3 regions were amplified. TCR CDR3 underwent first-round RT-PCR with the HTBI primer set. TCRdb passed the multiplex PCR reads through MiXCR, listing each CDR3 protein once. The table shows 200,000 to 250,000 distinct CDR3 sequences, with 15% to 20% occurring only once. This clonotype was observed at least ten times. Its antigen is still unknown. CDR3 size: 17 residues. Germline CDR1 reads DFQATT; CDR2 reads SNEGSKA (reference sequence). Losses at the gene ends were 0 bases for V and 1 base for J; bases not matched to a gene: 8.

J is TRBJ2-3 and V is TRBV20-1; TRBD2 matches 9 bases. This receptor was identified in a man in his forties or fifties with Graves' hyperthyroidism. What was sequenced was blood. The CDR3 sequence: CSARDMTSGLGTDTQYF. CDR3 bases: TGCAGTGCTAGAGATATGACTAGCGGATTGGGCACAGATACGCAGTATTTT.